The 30 T cell receptor beta chains given below trace back to one sample, sequenced in a study of neoadjuvant anti-PD-1 for oral cavity cancer. The data were produced by immunoSEQ multiplex PCR, yet TCRdb's version contains in-frame clones alone and is incomplete. Here the sample spans approximately 21,000 clones, 40% to 45% being singletons. Time point reported: after neoadjuvant nivolumab, at surgical resection. The sample consisted of tumor tissue, taken after nivolumab (anti-PD-1) treatment. Receptor source: a person aged 40-85 years with oral cavity squamous cell carcinoma.

The chain is built from TRBV7-6 and TRBJ2-7; TRBD2 matches 7 bases. J gave up 3 bases and V 1 base, and 3 bases lay outside the gene matches. The germline V gene has CDR1 SGHVS and CDR2 FNYEAQ. The CDR3 has 14 amino acids. CDR3 nucleotide sequence: TGTGCCAGCAGCTTAGTTGCGGGGGACTACGAGCAGTACTTC. Translation gives CASSLVAGDYEQYF.

V and J are TRBV5-1 and TRBJ2-7, with 8 positions matching TRBD2. Trimming at V came to 5 bases and at J to 2 bases, leaving 9 bases not matched to a gene. The CDR3 has 15 amino acids. CDR1 SGHRS and CDR2 YFSETQ come from the germline V gene. Written as DNA, the CDR3 is TGCGCCAGCAGAGAAGCGGGGGACGCCACCTACGAGCAGTACTTC. Translated, it gives CASREAGDATYEQYF.

This chain connects TRBV19 to TRBJ2-3; maybe TRBD2 (5 bases). Trimming stripped 3 bases from V and 1 base from J, with 11 bases between. The CDR3 is made up of 15 amino acids. Germline-derived CDR1 and CDR2 are LNHDA and SQIVND (reference sequence). CDR3 region: CASSIIARGTDTQYF. The CDR3 DNA reads TGTGCCAGTAGTATTATAGCGAGGGGCACAGATACGCAGTATTTT.

This sequence joins TRBV28 and TRBJ2-1, with 8 bases aligning to TRBD1. This CDR3 has 16 residues. With V trimmed by 5 bases and J by 0 bases, 6 bases remained unmatched. Per germline, CDR1 MDHEN and CDR2 SYDVKM. CDR3 nucleotides: TGTGCCAGCAGTCCCAACAGGGGGAGCTCCTACAATGAGCAGTTCTTC. Translated, it gives CASSPNRGSSYNEQFF.

A single count supports this clone. The chain joins TRBV29-1 to TRBJ1-3; a weak D match, TRBD1 (5 bases). Germline lookup yields CDR1 SQVTM and CDR2 ANQGSEA. This CDR3 has 13 residues. V was cut by 1 base and J by 1 base, with 5 bases left in between. The CDR3 DNA reads as TGCAGCGTTGAAGGGACATCTGGAAACACCATATATTTT. Amino acids: CSVEGTSGNTIYF.

This CDR3 reads CASGLSGTGGYGYTF. CDR3 nucleotides: TGTGCTAGTGGTTTGTCCGGGACAGGGGGATATGGCTACACCTTC. This rearrangement joins TRBV12-5 to TRBJ1-2; 11 nucleotides align to TRBD1. The V gene end was trimmed by 2 bases and the J gene end by 5 bases; junction bases not matched to a gene: 4. The CDR3 has 15 amino acids. Germline CDR1 reads LGHNT; CDR2 reads FRNRAP.

In its sample, this clone was seen a few times. The chain combines TRBV9 with TRBJ1-3; possible D gene TRBD1, 6 bases. The CDR3 contains 16 residues. Trimming removed 0 bases from V and 3 bases from J, with 13 bases in between. CDR1 and CDR2 (germline): SGDLS, YYNGEE. CDR3 DNA: TGTGCCAGCAGCGTAGTCGGGGGGCGCATTGGAAACACCATATATTTT. This codes for CASSVVGGRIGNTIYF. Full variable domain (rest looked up from reference TRBV9 and TRBJ1-3): DSGVTQTPKHLITATGQRVTLRCSPRSGDLSVYWYQQSLDQGLQFLIQYYNGEERAKGNILERFSAQQFPDLHSELNLSSLELGDSALYFCASSVVGGRIGNTIYFGEGSWLTVV.

For the CDR3, the DNA is TGTGCCAGCAGCTCCGCCCCAGGGGACCGTGGCTACACCTTC. Its translation: CASSSAPGDRGYTF. V is TRBV7-2 and J is TRBJ1-2, with a tentative D call TRBD1 (6 bases). The CDR3 runs to 14 residues. Germline V CDR1 and CDR2: SGHTA, FQGNSA. The V and J ends lost 4 bases and 7 bases respectively, with 16 bases between them.

This chain connects TRBV6-6 to TRBJ2-3; 10 bases line up with TRBD1. This CDR3 spans 15 amino acids. CDR1 is MNHNY, CDR2 SVGAGI, per germline (reference sequence). The V segment lost 4 bases and the J segment 2 bases; nucleotides outside the gene matches: 3. The CDR3 is CASSWGQGTTDTQYF. In DNA, the CDR3 is TGTGCCAGCAGTTGGGGACAGGGGACCACAGATACGCAGTATTTT.

This clone is a singleton in its sample. The chain has TRBV9 and TRBJ2-3, with 11 bases that match TRBD2. J lost 5 bases, V lost 0 bases, and 8 bases had no gene match. The CDR3 is 17 residues long. The germline gives CDR1 SGDLS, CDR2 YYNGEE. Here the CDR3 reads CASSVVVSGGAIDTQYF. The CDR3 DNA reads TGTGCCAGCAGCGTAGTGGTTAGCGGGGGGGCGATAGATACGCAGTATTTT.

J is TRBJ1-1 and V is TRBV7-2, with D possibly matching TRBD1 (6 bases). The V and J ends lost 5 bases and 4 bases respectively, with 11 bases between them. This CDR3 is built from 13 residues. In germline, CDR1 is SGHTA, CDR2 FQGNSA. CDR3 coding DNA: TGTGCCAGCAGCCTAGACAGGAGCACTGAAGCTTTCTTT. It specifies CASSLDRSTEAFF.

This clone was picked up a small number of times. V and J are TRBV6-5 and TRBJ2-5, with TRBD1 as a possible D gene (5 bases). Trimming cost V 0 bases and J 1 base, with 6 bases left between them. CDR1 MNHEY and CDR2 SVGAGI come from the germline V gene. This CDR3 region has 14 residues. DNA for the CDR3: TGTGCCAGCAGTTACTCAGGGGCCCAAGAGACCCAGTACTTC. Translated: CASSYSGAQETQYF.

The CDR3 DNA reads TGTGCCAGCAGTTCCTTCGGGGGGAGGGGTGACACAGATACGCAGTATTTT. Its protein is CASSSFGGRGDTDTQYF. The rearrangement uses TRBV25-1 and TRBJ2-3, with 7 bases that match TRBD2. Germline V CDR1 and CDR2: MGHDK, SYGVNS. Trimming took 5 bases from V and 2 from J; bases not matched to a gene: 13. The CDR3 is 17 amino acids.

This clone was seen repeatedly, ten times or more. J is TRBJ2-1 and V is TRBV6-1; D uncertain. CDR3 length equals 14 residues. The germline V gene has CDR1 MNHNS and CDR2 SASEGT. Between the trimmed V and J ends, which lost 2 bases and 4 bases, there was a span of 9 bases. In DNA, the CDR3 is TGTGCCAGCAGTGAACTGGCCGGATACAATGAGCAGTTCTTC. Amino acid sequence: CASSELAGYNEQFF.

The rearrangement uses TRBV7-2 and TRBJ2-7; 7 bases agree with TRBD2. The CDR3 extends over 16 amino acids. Trimming at V came to 4 bases and at J to 4 bases, leaving 13 bases not matched to a gene. From germline, CDR1 is SGHTA and CDR2 FQGNSA. The DNA of the CDR3 is TGTGCCAGCAGCTGGGATCCGGGGACGGGGGGATACGAGCAGTACTTC. It specifies CASSWDPGTGGYEQYF.

This clone was seen a single time. V is TRBV28 and J is TRBJ2-7; unclear D gene. This CDR3 has 15 residues. Germline CDR1 and CDR2: MDHEN and SYDVKM. Trimming cost V 4 bases and J 1 base, with 14 bases left between them. CDR3 DNA: TGTGCCAGCAGTTACCGCGGCAGGTTATCCTACGAGCAGTACTTC. This gives the protein CASSYRGRLSYEQYF.

In its sample, this clone was seen many times. This chain uses TRBV4-3 with TRBJ2-6; D gene uncertain. V dropped 3 bases and J dropped 0 bases, with 15 bases sitting between them. The germline V gene encodes CDR1 LGHNA and CDR2 YSLEER. The CDR3 extends over 18 amino acids. CDR3 DNA: TGCGCCAGCAGCCACAGAACAGTGGCCTCCTCTGGGGCCAACGTCCTGACTTTC. Amino acid sequence: CASSHRTVASSGANVLTF.

In its sample, this clone was seen many times. The chain has TRBV13 and TRBJ2-1; 11 bases agree with TRBD2. The CDR3 extends over 15 amino acids. The germline V gene encodes CDR1 PRHDT and CDR2 FYEKMQ (reference sequence). With 4 bases clipped from V and 8 bases from J, the junction kept 7 bases outside the gene matches. CDR3 protein: CASSSASGGKYEQFF. As DNA, the CDR3 is TGTGCCAGCAGCTCGGCTAGCGGGGGGAAGTATGAGCAGTTCTTC.

This clone was seen a handful of times. One end of the junction fails to match germline, which may point to a read error. The CDR3 protein is CASSQDPDRVYGYTF. The CDR3 nucleotides are TGCGCCAGCAGCCAAGATCCCGACAGGGTCTATGGCTACACCTTC. The chain uses TRBV5-4 and TRBJ1-2, with 7 nucleotides matching TRBD1. The germline CDR1 and CDR2 sequences are SGHNT and YYREEE (reference sequence). This CDR3 comprises 15 residues.

The rearrangement uses TRBV5-1 and TRBJ2-3; D may match TRBD1 or TRBD2 (6 bases each). CDR3 length: 16 amino acids. The germline V gene has CDR1 SGHRS and CDR2 YFSETQ. Deletions cut 4 bases from V and 0 bases from J, with 15 bases between. CDR3 DNA sequence: TGCGCCAGCAGCCTGGGGGGCGCATCTAGCACAGATACGCAGTATTTT. Translating gives CASSLGGASSTDTQYF.

CDR3 amino acids: CASSLGDRAGNEQFF. CDR3 coding DNA: TGTGCCAGCAGCTTAGGGGACAGGGCCGGTAATGAGCAGTTCTTC. The rearrangement uses TRBV13 and TRBJ2-1; 8 bases map to TRBD1. The CDR3 has 15 amino acids. J was trimmed by 7 bases and V by 0 bases; bases with no gene match: 5. Per the germline V gene, CDR1 is PRHDT and CDR2 is FYEKMQ (reference sequence).

This clone was found a few times. This rearrangement joins TRBV5-4 to TRBJ2-6, with a weak D call TRBD2 (6 bases). V was shortened by 0 bases and J by 4 bases, with 8 bases between the two germline ends. Germline CDR1 is SGHNT and CDR2 is YYREEE (reference sequence). The CDR3 extends over 15 amino acids. The chain's CDR3 is CASSLGTTGANVLTF. The CDR3 DNA is TGTGCCAGCAGCTTGGGGACTACAGGGGCCAACGTCCTGACTTTC.

This clone was seen only a few times. The chain joins TRBV2 to TRBJ1-5, with no clear D. CDR1 is SNHLY, CDR2 FYNNEI, per germline. The ends were cut back, 4 bases at V and 9 bases at J, with 16 bases in the middle. The CDR3 is 14 amino acids. In DNA, the CDR3 is TGTGCCAGCAGTGCTGGGTCTCTTGCTCCGCCCCAGCATTTT. It yields the protein CASSAGSLAPPQHF. Full variable domain (remainder filled in from reference TRBV2 and TRBJ1-5): EPEVTQTPSHQVTQMGQEVILRCVPISNHLYFYWYRQILGQKVEFLVSFYNNEISEKSEIFDDQFSVERPDGSNFTLKIRSTKLEDSAMYFCASSAGSLAPPQHFGDGTRLSIL.

V is TRBV2 and J is TRBJ1-1; a possible D gene is TRBD1 (5 bases). The germline V gene has CDR1 SNHLY and CDR2 FYNNEI. The ends were cut back, 3 bases at V and 4 bases at J, with 12 bases in the middle. The CDR3 covers 14 residues. The CDR3 bases are TGTGCCAGCAGTGAGCCTACAGGAGTCACTGAAGCTTTCTTT. Translating gives CASSEPTGVTEAFF. The full variable domain, with the rest looked up from reference TRBV2 and TRBJ1-1, is EPEVTQTPSHQVTQMGQEVILRCVPISNHLYFYWYRQILGQKVEFLVSFYNNEISEKSEIFDDQFSVERPDGSNFTLKIRSTKLEDSAMYFCASSEPTGVTEAFFGQGTRLTVV.

V and J are TRBV7-2 and TRBJ1-2, with 10 bases that match TRBD1. The germline V gene has CDR1 SGHTA and CDR2 FQGNSA. The trim removed 0 bases at V and 8 bases at J, leaving 9 bases unmatched. The CDR3 runs 16 residues. The CDR3 coding sequence is TGTACCAGCAGCTTAGCCAGAGGACAGGGGGATCAAGGCTACACCTTC. Protein sequence: CTSSLARGQGDQGYTF.

The CDR3 nucleotides are TGTGCCAGCAGCTTTCTCCAGGGGTCTTACGAGCAGTACTTC. Its translation is CASSFLQGSYEQYF. The rearrangement links TRBV7-9 to TRBJ2-7; possibly TRBD1 for D (6 bases). The length of the CDR3 is 14 residues. Trimming left V 3 bases short and J 4 bases short, with 13 bases between. Germline CDR1 SEHNR, CDR2 FQNEAQ (reference sequence).

The V gene is TRBV11-2, the J gene TRBJ1-6; D gene unclear. The CDR3 is 15 amino acids. Trimming pared 1 base from V and 11 bases from J, leaving 15 bases between. Germline values: CDR1 SGHAT, CDR2 FQNNGV. The CDR3 spells CASSLVMAVGTPLHF. The CDR3 DNA is TGTGCCAGCAGCTTAGTCATGGCAGTTGGAACACCCCTCCACTTT.

The rearrangement uses TRBV11-1 and TRBJ2-3; the D call may be TRBD1 or TRBD2 (6 bases each). The germline V and J ends were trimmed by 2 bases and 5 bases, with 14 bases remaining between them. The CDR3 has 15 amino acids. Germline V gene sequence: CDR1 SGHAT, CDR2 FQDESV (reference sequence). CDR3 sequence (DNA): TGTGCCAGCAGCTTAAACCCGGGGGCCGGAGATACGCAGTATTTT. This encodes CASSLNPGAGDTQYF.

This clone has a handful of counts. The CDR3 coding sequence is TGTGCCAGCAGCTTAGTTAACAGTGGCAATCAGCCCCAGCATTTT. This sequence encodes CASSLVNSGNQPQHF. This rearrangement joins TRBV7-8 to TRBJ1-5; no clear D gene. Germline V gene lookup returns CDR1 SGHVS and CDR2 FQNEAQ. The CDR3 loop spans 15 amino acids. Trimming stripped 1 base from V and 2 bases from J, with 9 bases between.

The chain joins TRBV5-1 to TRBJ1-2, with 9 bases identical to TRBD1. V was pared by 5 bases and J by 7 bases, with 9 bases of the junction left unmatched. The germline CDR1 and CDR2 sequences are SGHRS and YFSETQ. The CDR3 length is 14 residues. CDR3 in amino acids: CASRTRQGDGGYTF. The CDR3 nucleotides read TGCGCCAGCAGGACGAGACAGGGGGATGGTGGCTACACCTTC.